These T cell receptor beta chains were read from a single sample in a study of blood T cell repertoires in COVID-19. Sequenced by immunoSEQ multiplex PCR; TCRdb stores in-frame clones only, minus some. The sample has more than 90,000 clones; 75% to 90% are singletons. The specimen was peripheral blood. These receptors were taken from an older woman with active or convalescent COVID-19. The CDR3 runs from the conserved cysteine through the conserved F or W. A D gene is named only where the DNA matches it firmly. Expanded clones are given a class, and other clones once, few, many or no size at all.

TRBJ2-1	TRBV7-3	NA	NA	TGTGCCAGCAGCTTCTCAGAAAACAATGAGCAGTTCTTC	CASSFSENNEQFF
TRBJ1-2	TRBV2	NA	NA	TGTGCCAGCAGTCAGACCCGCCTAGAAGATGGCTACACCTTC	CASSQTRLEDGYTF
TRBJ1-1	TRBV10-1	NA	NA	TGCGCCAGCAGTGGGCAGGGTAACACTGAAGCTTTCTTT	CASSGQGNTEAFF
TRBJ2-2	TRBV5-1	NA	NA	TGCGCCAGCGCCCTCAGGGGTTGGTCTGCCGGGGAGCTGTTTTTT	CASALRGWSAGELFF
TRBJ2-2	TRBV6-5	NA	few	TGTGCCAGCAGTTACTCTAGAGGAGGGGGGGCCGGGGAGCTGTTTTTT	CASSYSRGGGAGELFF
TRBJ2-7	TRBV7-2	TRBD1	NA	TGTGCCAGCACCCTTGGACAGGGGGCTTACGAGCAGTACTTC	CASTLGQGAYEQYF
TRBJ1-1	TRBV18	NA	NA	TGTGCCAGCTCACCCAAGGGGACTGAAGCTTTCTTT	CASSPKGTEAFF
TRBJ2-6	TRBV9	TRBD2	NA	TGTGCCAGCAGCGCCTTAGCGGGGAGCTCTGGGGCCAACGTCCTGACTTTC	CASSALAGSSGANVLTF
TRBJ2-5	TRBV12-3/TRBV12-4	NA	NA	TGTGCCAGCAGCCTTGACAGGCAAGAGACCCAGTACTTC	CASSLDRQETQYF
TRBJ1-1	TRBV5-1	NA	NA	TGCGCCAGCAGCCCCGGGTTGAACACTGAAGCTTTCTTT	CASSPGLNTEAFF
TRBJ1-2	TRBV29-1	TRBD1	NA	TGCAGCGTTGGCGAACCGGACAGGGTCAGGGATGGCTACACCTTC	CSVGEPDRVRDGYTF
TRBJ2-3	TRBV5-1	NA	NA	TGCGCCAGCAGCCCGGAGGGTATAAGCACAGATACGCAGTATTTT	CASSPEGISTDTQYF
TRBJ2-7	TRBV5-1	TRBD2	NA	TGCGCCAGCAAGGGGACTAGCGCCTCCGACGAGCAGTACTTC	CASKGTSASDEQYF
TRBJ2-5	TRBV5-1	NA	NA	TGCGCCAGCAGCTACCAGTACCAAGAGACCCAGTACTTC	CASSYQYQETQYF
TRBJ2-5	TRBV4-3	NA	NA	TGCGCCAGCAGCCAACATTCGACCCAGGGAATAGGAGAGACCCAGTACTTC	CASSQHSTQGIGETQYF
TRBJ2-7	TRBV20-1	NA	few	TGCAGTGCCGCGAAGGAGCGCGAGCAGTACTTC	CSAAKEREQYF
TRBJ1-4	TRBV5-1	NA	NA	TGCGCCAGCAGCCTAGGACAGCTTAATGAAAAACTGTTTTTT	CASSLGQLNEKLFF
TRBJ1-1	TRBV19	TRBD1	few	TGTGCCAGTAGTATCGACAGGGGGAACACTGAAGCTTTCTTT	CASSIDRGNTEAFF
TRBJ2-7	TRBV4-2	TRBD1	NA	TGTGCCAGCAGCCAAGGGGACAGGGGGCGGGTCGAGCAGTACTTC	CASSQGDRGRVEQYF
TRBJ2-1	TRBV28	TRBD2	NA	TGTGCCAGCAGCCCGCGGGAGTCATACAATGAGCAGTTCTTC	CASSPRESYNEQFF
TRBJ2-3	TRBV5-1	TRBD2	NA	TGCGCCAGCAGCCCGGGACTAGCGGGCCTCACAGATACGCAGTATTTT	CASSPGLAGLTDTQYF
TRBJ1-4	TRBV2	NA	NA	TGTGCCAGCAGTAGTCGACAGGTCGCAACTAATGAAAAACTGTTTTTT	CASSSRQVATNEKLFF
TRBJ2-1	TRBV2	TRBD2	NA	TGTGCCAGCAGCGAAAGCGGGGGGACCTACAATGAGCAGTTCTTC	CASSESGGTYNEQFF
TRBJ1-2	TRBV30	NA	NA	TGTGCCTGGAGTCCGGGGGGCGACTATGGCTACACCTTC	CAWSPGGDYGYTF
TRBJ2-2	TRBV7-2	NA	NA	TGTGCCAGCAGCTTAGCGTCAGACACCGGGGAGCTGTTTTTT	CASSLASDTGELFF
TRBJ1-4	TRBV30	NA	NA	TGTGCCTGGAGTGGGGCAGGGCCGGCTAATGAAAAACTGTTTTTT	CAWSGAGPANEKLFF
TRBJ1-1	TRBV18	TRBD1	NA	TGTGCCAGCTCACCCCGGACAGGGATGAACACTGAAGCTTTCTTT	CASSPRTGMNTEAFF
TRBJ1-3	TRBV4-3	NA	NA	TGCGCCAGCAGCCAAGACGTACAGGGAAACACCATATATTTT	CASSQDVQGNTIYF
TRBJ2-5	TRBV4-1	TRBD2	NA	TGCGCCAGCAGCCTTGGACTAGCGGGGCAAGAGACCCAGTACTTC	CASSLGLAGQETQYF
TRBJ2-1	TRBV18	TRBD2	NA	TGTGCCAGCTCACCACCCGGGGGGGACGGAAATGAGCAGTTCTTC	CASSPPGGDGNEQFF
TRBJ1-5	TRBV18	NA	NA	TGTGCCAGCTCACCACAGGGGGGGTTCGGTCAGCCCCAGCATTTT	CASSPQGGFGQPQHF
TRBJ2-2	TRBV6-1	NA	NA	TGTGCAAGCAGTGACCGGGGGAGCACCGGGGAGCTGTTTTTT	CASSDRGSTGELFF
TRBJ2-5	TRBV7-9	TRBD2	NA	TGTGCCAGCAGCTTACGAGGACTAGCGGGGAGCGCGGAGACCCAGTACTTC	CASSLRGLAGSAETQYF
TRBJ1-2	TRBV6-5	NA	NA	TGTGCCAGCAGTTACGATCACCATAGCTATGGCTACACCTTC	CASSYDHHSYGYTF
TRBJ2-5	TRBV5-1	NA	once	TGCGCCAGCAGAGAGGTTACGCGAGAGACCCAGTACTTC	CASREVTRETQYF
TRBJ1-5	TRBV28	NA	NA	TGTGCCAGCAGCCTAGGGGTGGATCAGCCCCAGCATTTT	CASSLGVDQPQHF
TRBJ2-7	TRBV3-1/TRBV3-2	TRBD2	NA	TGTGCCAGCAGGCAAAGACGGACTAGGCCCTACGAGCAGTACTTC	CASRQRRTRPYEQYF
TRBJ2-1	TRBV5-5	NA	NA	TGTGCCAGCAGCTCTACACCGGGAAGCTCCTACAATGAGCAGTTCTTC	CASSSTPGSSYNEQFF
TRBJ1-3	TRBV7-2	TRBD1	NA	TGTGCCAGCAGCTTAGTTGGGACAGGGGTCGGGGTGGTCGGAAACACCATATATTTT	CASSLVGTGVGVVGNTIYF
TRBJ2-1	TRBV9	TRBD2	once	TGTGCCAGCAGCCCCCAGACTAGCAGGAGGTACAATGAGCAGTTCTTC	CASSPQTSRRYNEQFF
TRBJ2-7	TRBV7-3	TRBD1	NA	TGTGCCAGCAGCTTAAAGGGACAGGGGACCGAGCAGTACTTC	CASSLKGQGTEQYF
TRBJ1-5	TRBV4-2	NA	NA	TGTGCCAGCAGCCAGTCCTTGCCCGGGACTCATAGCAATCAGCCCCAGCATTTT	CASSQSLPGTHSNQPQHF